Described below is a single T cell receptor (beta chain) sequence and its context. This clonotype appeared a few times. Which antigen it targets is not known. It has no much larger one-base neighbor in the sample; base qualities were not kept. The sample comes from a study (dated by TCRdb to about 2016). The CDR3, from cysteine to phenylalanine, totals 16 residues. This entry keeps only the CDR3 DNA: 48 bases, framed from base 1. CDR1 and CDR2 are drawn from the germline V gene: KGHDR, SFDVKD. V lost 3 bases and J lost 3 bases; the stretch between them is 14 bases long. The library was built by means of RT-PCR. TCRdb lists the instrument as Illumina MiSeq. TCRdb reprocessing: public reads trimmed at Q25 with fastp, clones called with MiXCR, in-frame beta chains kept. Duplicate CDR3 protein sequences are folded into a single record with the most common DNA and genes. The sample table holds around 700,000 distinct CDR3 sequences, of which around 14% were seen once. The ten top clones hold about 3.9% of the sample.

The V and J genes are TRBV24-1 and TRBJ1-5; D gene: possibly TRBD1, on 5 matching bases. The sequence derives from a female donor in good health, serving as a healthy control. Sample: memory CD4+ T cells from blood. The sequenced DNA is TGTGCCACCAGTGATGTCGGAAGAGGGGACAATCAGCCCCAGCATTTT. It translates to CATSDVGRGDNQPQHF.